The 10 T cell receptor beta chains presented below share a single source sample, sequenced in a study of T cell responses to AZD1222 COVID-19 vaccine. The data were produced by immunoSEQ multiplex PCR, yet TCRdb's version contains in-frame clones alone and is incomplete. In the table there are approximately 88,000 clones, less than 95% of which are singletons. Sequences were derived from peripheral blood, sampled 28 days after the second AZD1222 dose. These receptors were collected from an adult who received the AZD1222 COVID-19 vaccine.

The V and J genes are TRBV6-5 and TRBJ2-1, with 9 bases aligning to TRBD2. The CDR3 is 15 residues long. Germline values: CDR1 MNHEY, CDR2 SVGAGI. V was pared by 0 bases and J by 6 bases, with 3 bases of the junction left unmatched. The CDR3 DNA is TGTGCCAGCAGTTACTCTGGCGGGGGGGGCAATGAGCAGTTCTTC. Amino acid sequence: CASSYSGGGGNEQFF.

As concerns this clone: Within the sample, other DNA sequences also encode this same CDR3. The rearrangement uses TRBV5-1 and TRBJ1-5, with a tentative D call TRBD1 (6 bases). Germline V gene data show CDR1 as SGHRS and CDR2 as YFSETQ. V dropped 0 bases and J dropped 1 base, with 8 bases sitting between them. The CDR3 runs 15 residues. In DNA form, the CDR3 reads TGCGCCAGCAGCTTGGAAGGGGGGAGCAATCAGCCCCAGCATTTT. Translation: CASSLEGGSNQPQHF. Full variable domain (rest looked up from reference TRBV5-1 and TRBJ1-5): KAGVTQTPRYLIKTRGQQVTLSCSPISGHRSVSWYQQTPGQGLQFLFEYFSETQRNKGNFPGRFSGRQFSNSRSEMNVSTLELGDSALYLCASSLEGGSNQPQHFGDGTRLSIL.

The rearrangement joins TRBV5-1 to TRBJ1-1; perhaps TRBD1 as D (5 bases). V lost 3 bases and J lost 1, with 10 bases in between. This CDR3 has 14 residues. In germline, CDR1 is SGHRS, CDR2 YFSETQ. CDR3 region: CASSSQVENTEAFF. The CDR3 region has the DNA TGCGCCAGCAGCTCACAGGTCGAGAACACTGAAGCTTTCTTT. Filled out from reference TRBV5-1 and TRBJ1-1, the complete variable domain reads KAGVTQTPRYLIKTRGQQVTLSCSPISGHRSVSWYQQTPGQGLQFLFEYFSETQRNKGNFPGRFSGRQFSNSRSEMNVSTLELGDSALYLCASSSQVENTEAFFGQGTRLTVV.

This rearrangement joins TRBV2 to TRBJ1-1; no clear D gene. The CDR3 has 13 residues. Trimming shortened V by 4 bases and J by 5 bases, and 11 bases separated the two germline ends. The germline V gene encodes CDR1 SNHLY and CDR2 FYNNEI. The CDR3 reads CASSGDSGTEAFF. The CDR3 DNA is TGTGCCAGCAGTGGGGATTCGGGGACTGAAGCTTTCTTT.

This rearrangement joins TRBV7-9 to TRBJ1-2; no clear D gene. The germline V gene has CDR1 SEHNR and CDR2 FQNEAQ (reference sequence). This CDR3 comprises 12 residues. V lost 2 bases and J 9 bases, leaving 10 bases between the germline ends. The CDR3 protein is CASSLIRDSYTF. The CDR3 DNA reads TGTGCCAGCAGCTTAATAAGGGATAGCTACACCTTC. Full variable domain (rest looked up from reference TRBV7-9 and TRBJ1-2): DTGVSQNPRHKITKRGQNVTFRCDPISEHNRLYWYRQTLGQGPEFLTYFQNEAQLEKSRLLSDRFSAERPKGSFSTLEIQRTEQGDSAMYLCASSLIRDSYTFGSGTRLTVV.

The rearrangement uses TRBV4-1 and TRBJ2-1, with D possibly matching TRBD2 (5 bases). The V gene lost 0 bases and the J gene lost 4 bases, with 7 bases spanning the gap. CDR3 length equals 14 residues. Germline-derived CDR1 and CDR2 are MGHRA and YSYEKL. In DNA, the CDR3 is TGCGCCAGCAGCCAAGAAACGGGGTACAATGAGCAGTTCTTC. Its protein is CASSQETGYNEQFF.

CDR3 sequence: CASTVDSSNTGELFF. The DNA of the CDR3 is TGTGCCAGTACCGTGGACAGCTCGAACACCGGGGAGCTGTTTTTT. This chain uses TRBV19 with TRBJ2-2; possibly TRBD1 for D (6 bases). The V gene's germline CDR1 is LNHDA and CDR2 SQIVND (reference sequence). The V and J ends lost 7 bases and 0 bases respectively, with 12 bases between them. The CDR3 totals 15 residues.

The chain couples TRBV15 to TRBJ1-2; D unclear. Deletions cut 1 base from V and 2 bases from J, with 11 bases between. This CDR3 region has 15 residues. CDR1 is LNHNV, CDR2 YYDKDF, per germline (reference sequence). The CDR3 DNA reads as TGTGCCACCAGCAGAGGTTCCAATCTAAACTATGGCTACACCTTC. Encoded protein: CATSRGSNLNYGYTF.

The chain is built from TRBV21-1 and TRBJ1-2. TRBV21-1 is a known pseudogene. This CDR3 spans 15 amino acids. This CDR3 reads CASSKGEGLWYGYTF. For the CDR3, the DNA is TGTGCCAGCAGCAAAGGTGAAGGACTCTGGTATGGCTACACCTTC.

This clone was seen more than once but under ten times. This chain joins TRBV5-1 and TRBJ1-6; TRBD1 agrees at 8 bases. The CDR3 loop spans 16 amino acids. Germline trimming cut 0 bases from V and 7 bases from J; bases unmatched to any gene: 6. Germline V gene sequence: CDR1 SGHRS, CDR2 YFSETQ. The CDR3: CASSLGYGQGNSPLHF. The DNA of the CDR3 is TGCGCCAGCAGCTTGGGTTACGGACAGGGAAATTCACCCCTCCACTTT.